One and the same sample provided the 6 T cell receptor beta chains below, sequenced in a study of T cell clonality in common variable immunodeficiency. Assay: immunoSEQ multiplex PCR; the TCRdb copy retains only in-frame clones and omits some. This sample carries about 74,000 clones, none of them present only once. Sequencing input: peripheral blood mononuclear cells. The receptor source for this set is a person between 18 and 75 years old in good health.

CDR3 region: CASSFAGDPQHF. The CDR3 DNA, read in part, is TGTGCCAGCAGTTTCGCAGGGGATCCC. The chain couples TRBV6-2 or TRBV6-3 to TRBJ1-5, with a possible D match to TRBD1 (6 bases). Read sequence stops 3 residues before the CDR3 end, and the germline J gene provides the missing end. From germline, CDR1 is MNHEY and CDR2 SVGEGT. The CDR3 consists of 12 residues.

This clone was observed at least ten times. Germline is not matched at one junction end, which may reflect a read error. The sequence runs out 3 residues before the end of the CDR3; the remainder is reconstructed from the germline J gene. The V gene is TRBV4-2, the J gene TRBJ2-1, with TRBD2 as a possible D gene (6 bases). CDR1 LGHNA and CDR2 YNFKEQ come from the germline V gene. The CDR3 length is 15 residues. The chain's CDR3 is CASSQGVADFNEQFF. Partial CDR3 DNA: TGCGCCAGCAGCCAAGGGGTAGCGGACTTCAATGAG.

This clone was detected ten times or more. The observed sequence ends 3 residues before the CDR3 terminus, with the missing tail filled in from the germline J gene. The V gene is TRBV19, the J gene TRBJ1-5; D not resolved. Per the germline V gene, CDR1 is LNHDA and CDR2 is SQIVND (reference sequence). Trimming cost V 2 bases and J 4 bases, with 9 bases left between them. The length of the CDR3 is 14 residues. The CDR3 bases that were read are TGTGCCAGTAGTATAAGTGCGGGTAATCAGCCC. Translated: CASSISAGNQP. The entire CDR3 protein is CASSISAGNQPQHF.

This clone was picked up many times. The observed sequence ends 3 residues before the CDR3 terminus, with the missing tail filled in from the germline J gene. The V and J genes are TRBV7-2 and TRBJ2-1; 9 bases fit TRBD2. Germline CDR1 SGHTA, CDR2 FQGNSA. This CDR3 has 15 residues. Trimming at V came to 3 bases and at J to 6 bases, leaving 6 bases not matched to a gene. Incomplete CDR3 DNA: TGTGCCAGCAGCTTCCGACTAGCGGACTCCAATGAG. It codes for CASSFRLADSNE. The CDR3 in its entirety is CASSFRLADSNEQFF.

This clone showed up many times. The DNA ends 3 residues before the CDR3 does, and the rest of the CDR3 is filled in from the germline J gene. The chain couples TRBV2 to TRBJ2-1; D may be TRBD1 (6 bases). The ends were cut back, 5 bases at V and 6 bases at J, with 11 bases in the middle. The germline V gene encodes CDR1 SNHLY and CDR2 FYNNEI. CDR3 length: 13 residues. CDR3 amino acids: CASSLGQLNEQFF. The CDR3 bases that were read are TGTGCCAGCAGTCTTGGACAGCTCAATGAG.

This clone was detected many times. The CDR3 extends 3 residues past the end of the read, so its final part is completed from the germline J gene. The V call is TRBV20-1, the J call TRBJ1-2; no firm D call. Germline V gene data show CDR1 as DFQATT and CDR2 as SNEGSKA (reference sequence). This CDR3 has 11 residues. The covered CDR3 bases are TGCAGTGCTAGAGAGGGCAGCGGC. Protein sequence: CSAREGSG. The entire CDR3 sequence reads CSAREGSGYTF.